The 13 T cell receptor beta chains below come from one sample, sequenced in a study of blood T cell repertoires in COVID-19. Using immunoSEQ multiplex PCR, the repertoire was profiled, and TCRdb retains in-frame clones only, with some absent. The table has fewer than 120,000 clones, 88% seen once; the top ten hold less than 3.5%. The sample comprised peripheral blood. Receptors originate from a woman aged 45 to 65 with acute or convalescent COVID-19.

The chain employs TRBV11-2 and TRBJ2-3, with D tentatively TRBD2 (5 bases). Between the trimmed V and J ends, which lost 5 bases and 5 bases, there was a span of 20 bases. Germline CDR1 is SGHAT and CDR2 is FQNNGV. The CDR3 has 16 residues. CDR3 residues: CASSLLYPGLQDTQYF. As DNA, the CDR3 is TGTGCCAGCAGCCTCCTTTACCCGGGGTTACAAGATACGCAGTATTTT.

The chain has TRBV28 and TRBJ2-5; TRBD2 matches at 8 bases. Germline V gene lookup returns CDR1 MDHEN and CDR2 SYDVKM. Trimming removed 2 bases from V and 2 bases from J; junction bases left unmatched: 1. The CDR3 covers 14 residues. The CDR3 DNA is TGTGCCAGCAGTTTACCGGGAGGGCAAGAGACCCAGTACTTC. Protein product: CASSLPGGQETQYF.

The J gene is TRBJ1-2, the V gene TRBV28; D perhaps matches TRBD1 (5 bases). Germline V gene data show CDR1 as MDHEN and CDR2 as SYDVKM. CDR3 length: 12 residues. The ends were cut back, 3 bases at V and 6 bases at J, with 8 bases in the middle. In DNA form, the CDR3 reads TGTGCCAGCAGTTTGGGGCACCATGGCTACACCTTC. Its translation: CASSLGHHGYTF.

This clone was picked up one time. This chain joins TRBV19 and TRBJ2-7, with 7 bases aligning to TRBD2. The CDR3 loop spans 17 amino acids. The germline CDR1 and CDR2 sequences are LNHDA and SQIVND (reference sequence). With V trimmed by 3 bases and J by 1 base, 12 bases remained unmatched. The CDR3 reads CASSIHGRGGSSYEQYF. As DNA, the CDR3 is TGTGCCAGTAGTATCCATGGGAGGGGCGGGAGTTCCTACGAGCAGTACTTC. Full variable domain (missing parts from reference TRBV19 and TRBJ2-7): DGGITQSPKYLFRKEGQNVTLSCEQNLNHDAMYWYRQDPGQGLRLIYYSQIVNDFQKGDIAEGYSVSREKKESFPLTVTSAQKNPTAFYLCASSIHGRGGSSYEQYFGPGTRLTVT.

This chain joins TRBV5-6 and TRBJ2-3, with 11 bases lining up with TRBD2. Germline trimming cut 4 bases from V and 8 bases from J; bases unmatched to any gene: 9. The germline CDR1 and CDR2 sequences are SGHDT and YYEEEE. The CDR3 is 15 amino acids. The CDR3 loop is CASSLGLAGTATQYF. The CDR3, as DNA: TGTGCCAGCAGCCTCGGACTAGCGGGCACGGCTACGCAGTATTTT.

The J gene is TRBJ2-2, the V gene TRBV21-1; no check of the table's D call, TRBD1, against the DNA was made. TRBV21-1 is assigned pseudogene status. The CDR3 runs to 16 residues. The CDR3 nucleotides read TGTGCCAGCAGGAAGTGGGGGGACAGGGAAGTCGGGGAGCTGTTTTTT. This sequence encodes CASRKWGDREVGELFF.

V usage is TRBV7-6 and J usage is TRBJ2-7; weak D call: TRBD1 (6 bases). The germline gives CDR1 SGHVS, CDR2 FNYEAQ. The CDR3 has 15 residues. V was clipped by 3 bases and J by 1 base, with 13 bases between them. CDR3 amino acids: CASSLGTPGSYEQYF. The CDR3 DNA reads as TGTGCCAGCAGCTTGGGGACACCAGGTTCCTACGAGCAGTACTTC.

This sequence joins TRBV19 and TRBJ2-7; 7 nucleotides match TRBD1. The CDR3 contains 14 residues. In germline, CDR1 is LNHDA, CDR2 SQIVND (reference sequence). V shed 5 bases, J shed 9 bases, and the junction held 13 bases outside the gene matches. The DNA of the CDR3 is TGTGCCAGTAGTGTCCGGGACAGCCCCCTCGGGCAGTACTTC. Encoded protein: CASSVRDSPLGQYF.

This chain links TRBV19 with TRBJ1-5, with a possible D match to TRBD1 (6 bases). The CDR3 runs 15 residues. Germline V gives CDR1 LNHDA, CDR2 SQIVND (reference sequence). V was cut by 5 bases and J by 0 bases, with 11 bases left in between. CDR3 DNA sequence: TGTGCCAGTAGTCGACAGGTCTATAGCAATCAGCCCCAGCATTTT. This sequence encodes CASSRQVYSNQPQHF.

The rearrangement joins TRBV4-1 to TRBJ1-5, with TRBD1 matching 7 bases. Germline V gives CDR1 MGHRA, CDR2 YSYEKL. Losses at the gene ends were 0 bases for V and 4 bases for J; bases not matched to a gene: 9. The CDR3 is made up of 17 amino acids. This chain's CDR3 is CASSQELRGQRNQPQHF. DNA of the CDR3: TGCGCCAGCAGCCAAGAATTAAGGGGACAGAGAAATCAGCCCCAGCATTTT.

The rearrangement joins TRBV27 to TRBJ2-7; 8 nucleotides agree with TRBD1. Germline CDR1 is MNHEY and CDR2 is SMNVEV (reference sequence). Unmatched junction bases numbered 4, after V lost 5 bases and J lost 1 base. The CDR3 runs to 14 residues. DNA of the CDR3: TGTGCCAGCAGTATGGGACAGGAATCCTACGAGCAGTACTTC. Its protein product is CASSMGQESYEQYF.

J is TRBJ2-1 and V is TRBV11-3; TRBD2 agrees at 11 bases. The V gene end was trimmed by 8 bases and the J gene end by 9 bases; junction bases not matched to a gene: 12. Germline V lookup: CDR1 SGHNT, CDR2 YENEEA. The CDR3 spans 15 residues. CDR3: CASSLAGGKSSEQFF. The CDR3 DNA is TGTGCCAGCTCCCTAGCGGGAGGCAAATCAAGTGAGCAGTTCTTC. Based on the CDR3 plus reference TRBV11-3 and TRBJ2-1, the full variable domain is EAGVVQSPRYKIIEKKQPVAFWCNPISGHNTLYWYLQNLGQGPELLIRYENEEAVDDSQLPKDRFSAERLKGVDSTLKIQPAELGDSAVYLCASSLAGGKSSEQFFGPGTRLTVL.

CDR3 nucleotides: TGTGCCAGCAGCCCCGGACTATTCTCCTACGAGCAGTACTTC. Translated: CASSPGLFSYEQYF. This rearrangement joins TRBV7-9 to TRBJ2-7; TRBD2 is a possible D gene (6 bases). In germline, CDR1 is SEHNR, CDR2 FQNEAQ (reference sequence). Trimming stripped 5 bases from V and 0 bases from J, with 11 bases between. The CDR3 totals 14 residues.